These T cell receptor beta chains were read from a single sample in a study of T-cell memory formation after mild COVID-19. TCRdb processed the 5' RACE reads anew with MiXCR; each CDR3 protein has one entry. This table has 250,000 to 300,000 distinct CDR3 sequences, around 17% appearing once. The sample consisted of PBMCs or a T cell subset sorted from them (not recorded which). The origin of the receptors is a young man who had mild COVID-19 (a few samples of this study predate the infection). Cell type and time point are not known. Both conserved end residues are part of each CDR3. Fields, in order: V gene, J gene, CDR3 protein.

TRBV27	TRBJ2-1	CASSQRTSGNEQFF
TRBV7-3	TRBJ2-6	CASSFQRISGANVLTF
TRBV6-6	TRBJ1-2	CASSYFPEQDGYTF
TRBV7-7	TRBJ1-2	CASSLGRGATRAGANYGYTF
TRBV7-9	TRBJ1-1	CASSLVPDRPIKANTEAFF
TRBV20-1	TRBJ2-7	CSARPGQSHVYEQYF
TRBV9	TRBJ1-6	CASSAEGQANSPLHF
TRBV7-2	TRBJ1-4	CASSFNQGLRLFF
TRBV7-9	TRBJ1-2	CASSFQGVGYGYTF
TRBV7-8	TRBJ2-5	CASSLVTSGGARQETQYF
TRBV6-2/TRBV6-3	TRBJ2-1	CASSYGLAADEPFF
TRBV5-1	TRBJ2-3	CASSARLGDTQYF
TRBV7-2	TRBJ2-6	CASSFPGINSGANVLTF
TRBV7-2	TRBJ2-1	CASSFTGAQNEQFF
TRBV4-1	TRBJ1-2	CASSQEVPVADIYGYTF
TRBV7-2	TRBJ2-7	CASSTFGAPDPRF
TRBV6-1	TRBJ1-4	CASSDRVGEKLFF
TRBV7-6	TRBJ2-2	CASSPRGGVNTGELFF
TRBV7-2	TRBJ2-7	CASSSGLQSIYEQYF
TRBV19	TRBJ2-7	CASSLQPGQGPYEQYF
TRBV9	TRBJ2-2	CASSVADATGELFF
TRBV27	TRBJ2-3	CASSWRRIDTQYF
TRBV6-5	TRBJ2-6	CASSYPSSGANVLTF
TRBV6-5	TRBJ2-3	CASSYFVGGTDTQYF
TRBV11-2	TRBJ2-7	CASSSFSGGYEQYF
TRBV12-5	TRBJ1-1	CASGPTGNTEAFF
TRBV6-2/TRBV6-3	TRBJ1-6	CASSSGRPLHF
TRBV29-1	TRBJ1-1	CSVSNRVGSEAFF
TRBV27	TRBJ2-7	CASSVTSGAYEQYF
TRBV15	TRBJ1-1	CATSRDGQPGAFF
TRBV10-3	TRBJ1-2	CAIVSTGGGRYGYTF
TRBV4-3	TRBJ2-1	CASSRASSYNEQFF
TRBV5-1	TRBJ2-2	CASSLGSLGGELFF
TRBV4-1	TRBJ2-1	CASSRDEFRDRGEEFF
TRBV9	TRBJ2-1	CASSAGVGLVGNEQFF
TRBV10-3	TRBJ2-3	CAISEGLAGGTGPDTQYF
TRBV5-1	TRBJ2-3	CASRIEATPHTQYF
TRBV5-1	TRBJ2-5	CASSNRAPRETQYF
TRBV12-3/TRBV12-4	TRBJ1-1	CASSPMMNTEAFF
TRBV7-9	TRBJ1-2	CASSLVASVRYGYTF
TRBV7-2	TRBJ2-1	CASSLGPRLGEQFF
TRBV7-9	TRBJ1-4	CASSPPLGRALNEKLFF
TRBV20-1	TRBJ2-2	CSAAGTGNTGELFF
TRBV6-6	TRBJ2-1	CASSKGQGGYNEQFF
TRBV6-5	TRBJ2-2	CASVDSGGNAGELFF
TRBV5-1	TRBJ2-1	CASSLVGSYNEQFF
TRBV6-5	TRBJ2-1	CASSYSINWNEQFF
TRBV27	TRBJ1-5	CASSRRGRQPQHF
TRBV7-2	TRBJ2-5	CASSLALGGAKETQYF
TRBV6-2/TRBV6-3	TRBJ2-3	CASSDLGLGKDTQYF
TRBV9	TRBJ1-6	CASSARTANSPLHF
TRBV2	TRBJ1-5	CASSAPDSGNQPQHF
TRBV7-9	TRBJ2-5	CASSIGQGQETQYF
TRBV4-1	TRBJ2-3	CASSYRLAGGYTQYF
TRBV28	TRBJ1-6	CATRGQRHSPLHF
TRBV12-3/TRBV12-4	TRBJ1-1	CASKTGVNTEAFF
TRBV20-1	TRBJ2-5	CSAKYGGAGETQYF
TRBV10-3	TRBJ2-3	CAISEIDTQYF
TRBV20-1	TRBJ2-3	CSASIAGGTDTQYF